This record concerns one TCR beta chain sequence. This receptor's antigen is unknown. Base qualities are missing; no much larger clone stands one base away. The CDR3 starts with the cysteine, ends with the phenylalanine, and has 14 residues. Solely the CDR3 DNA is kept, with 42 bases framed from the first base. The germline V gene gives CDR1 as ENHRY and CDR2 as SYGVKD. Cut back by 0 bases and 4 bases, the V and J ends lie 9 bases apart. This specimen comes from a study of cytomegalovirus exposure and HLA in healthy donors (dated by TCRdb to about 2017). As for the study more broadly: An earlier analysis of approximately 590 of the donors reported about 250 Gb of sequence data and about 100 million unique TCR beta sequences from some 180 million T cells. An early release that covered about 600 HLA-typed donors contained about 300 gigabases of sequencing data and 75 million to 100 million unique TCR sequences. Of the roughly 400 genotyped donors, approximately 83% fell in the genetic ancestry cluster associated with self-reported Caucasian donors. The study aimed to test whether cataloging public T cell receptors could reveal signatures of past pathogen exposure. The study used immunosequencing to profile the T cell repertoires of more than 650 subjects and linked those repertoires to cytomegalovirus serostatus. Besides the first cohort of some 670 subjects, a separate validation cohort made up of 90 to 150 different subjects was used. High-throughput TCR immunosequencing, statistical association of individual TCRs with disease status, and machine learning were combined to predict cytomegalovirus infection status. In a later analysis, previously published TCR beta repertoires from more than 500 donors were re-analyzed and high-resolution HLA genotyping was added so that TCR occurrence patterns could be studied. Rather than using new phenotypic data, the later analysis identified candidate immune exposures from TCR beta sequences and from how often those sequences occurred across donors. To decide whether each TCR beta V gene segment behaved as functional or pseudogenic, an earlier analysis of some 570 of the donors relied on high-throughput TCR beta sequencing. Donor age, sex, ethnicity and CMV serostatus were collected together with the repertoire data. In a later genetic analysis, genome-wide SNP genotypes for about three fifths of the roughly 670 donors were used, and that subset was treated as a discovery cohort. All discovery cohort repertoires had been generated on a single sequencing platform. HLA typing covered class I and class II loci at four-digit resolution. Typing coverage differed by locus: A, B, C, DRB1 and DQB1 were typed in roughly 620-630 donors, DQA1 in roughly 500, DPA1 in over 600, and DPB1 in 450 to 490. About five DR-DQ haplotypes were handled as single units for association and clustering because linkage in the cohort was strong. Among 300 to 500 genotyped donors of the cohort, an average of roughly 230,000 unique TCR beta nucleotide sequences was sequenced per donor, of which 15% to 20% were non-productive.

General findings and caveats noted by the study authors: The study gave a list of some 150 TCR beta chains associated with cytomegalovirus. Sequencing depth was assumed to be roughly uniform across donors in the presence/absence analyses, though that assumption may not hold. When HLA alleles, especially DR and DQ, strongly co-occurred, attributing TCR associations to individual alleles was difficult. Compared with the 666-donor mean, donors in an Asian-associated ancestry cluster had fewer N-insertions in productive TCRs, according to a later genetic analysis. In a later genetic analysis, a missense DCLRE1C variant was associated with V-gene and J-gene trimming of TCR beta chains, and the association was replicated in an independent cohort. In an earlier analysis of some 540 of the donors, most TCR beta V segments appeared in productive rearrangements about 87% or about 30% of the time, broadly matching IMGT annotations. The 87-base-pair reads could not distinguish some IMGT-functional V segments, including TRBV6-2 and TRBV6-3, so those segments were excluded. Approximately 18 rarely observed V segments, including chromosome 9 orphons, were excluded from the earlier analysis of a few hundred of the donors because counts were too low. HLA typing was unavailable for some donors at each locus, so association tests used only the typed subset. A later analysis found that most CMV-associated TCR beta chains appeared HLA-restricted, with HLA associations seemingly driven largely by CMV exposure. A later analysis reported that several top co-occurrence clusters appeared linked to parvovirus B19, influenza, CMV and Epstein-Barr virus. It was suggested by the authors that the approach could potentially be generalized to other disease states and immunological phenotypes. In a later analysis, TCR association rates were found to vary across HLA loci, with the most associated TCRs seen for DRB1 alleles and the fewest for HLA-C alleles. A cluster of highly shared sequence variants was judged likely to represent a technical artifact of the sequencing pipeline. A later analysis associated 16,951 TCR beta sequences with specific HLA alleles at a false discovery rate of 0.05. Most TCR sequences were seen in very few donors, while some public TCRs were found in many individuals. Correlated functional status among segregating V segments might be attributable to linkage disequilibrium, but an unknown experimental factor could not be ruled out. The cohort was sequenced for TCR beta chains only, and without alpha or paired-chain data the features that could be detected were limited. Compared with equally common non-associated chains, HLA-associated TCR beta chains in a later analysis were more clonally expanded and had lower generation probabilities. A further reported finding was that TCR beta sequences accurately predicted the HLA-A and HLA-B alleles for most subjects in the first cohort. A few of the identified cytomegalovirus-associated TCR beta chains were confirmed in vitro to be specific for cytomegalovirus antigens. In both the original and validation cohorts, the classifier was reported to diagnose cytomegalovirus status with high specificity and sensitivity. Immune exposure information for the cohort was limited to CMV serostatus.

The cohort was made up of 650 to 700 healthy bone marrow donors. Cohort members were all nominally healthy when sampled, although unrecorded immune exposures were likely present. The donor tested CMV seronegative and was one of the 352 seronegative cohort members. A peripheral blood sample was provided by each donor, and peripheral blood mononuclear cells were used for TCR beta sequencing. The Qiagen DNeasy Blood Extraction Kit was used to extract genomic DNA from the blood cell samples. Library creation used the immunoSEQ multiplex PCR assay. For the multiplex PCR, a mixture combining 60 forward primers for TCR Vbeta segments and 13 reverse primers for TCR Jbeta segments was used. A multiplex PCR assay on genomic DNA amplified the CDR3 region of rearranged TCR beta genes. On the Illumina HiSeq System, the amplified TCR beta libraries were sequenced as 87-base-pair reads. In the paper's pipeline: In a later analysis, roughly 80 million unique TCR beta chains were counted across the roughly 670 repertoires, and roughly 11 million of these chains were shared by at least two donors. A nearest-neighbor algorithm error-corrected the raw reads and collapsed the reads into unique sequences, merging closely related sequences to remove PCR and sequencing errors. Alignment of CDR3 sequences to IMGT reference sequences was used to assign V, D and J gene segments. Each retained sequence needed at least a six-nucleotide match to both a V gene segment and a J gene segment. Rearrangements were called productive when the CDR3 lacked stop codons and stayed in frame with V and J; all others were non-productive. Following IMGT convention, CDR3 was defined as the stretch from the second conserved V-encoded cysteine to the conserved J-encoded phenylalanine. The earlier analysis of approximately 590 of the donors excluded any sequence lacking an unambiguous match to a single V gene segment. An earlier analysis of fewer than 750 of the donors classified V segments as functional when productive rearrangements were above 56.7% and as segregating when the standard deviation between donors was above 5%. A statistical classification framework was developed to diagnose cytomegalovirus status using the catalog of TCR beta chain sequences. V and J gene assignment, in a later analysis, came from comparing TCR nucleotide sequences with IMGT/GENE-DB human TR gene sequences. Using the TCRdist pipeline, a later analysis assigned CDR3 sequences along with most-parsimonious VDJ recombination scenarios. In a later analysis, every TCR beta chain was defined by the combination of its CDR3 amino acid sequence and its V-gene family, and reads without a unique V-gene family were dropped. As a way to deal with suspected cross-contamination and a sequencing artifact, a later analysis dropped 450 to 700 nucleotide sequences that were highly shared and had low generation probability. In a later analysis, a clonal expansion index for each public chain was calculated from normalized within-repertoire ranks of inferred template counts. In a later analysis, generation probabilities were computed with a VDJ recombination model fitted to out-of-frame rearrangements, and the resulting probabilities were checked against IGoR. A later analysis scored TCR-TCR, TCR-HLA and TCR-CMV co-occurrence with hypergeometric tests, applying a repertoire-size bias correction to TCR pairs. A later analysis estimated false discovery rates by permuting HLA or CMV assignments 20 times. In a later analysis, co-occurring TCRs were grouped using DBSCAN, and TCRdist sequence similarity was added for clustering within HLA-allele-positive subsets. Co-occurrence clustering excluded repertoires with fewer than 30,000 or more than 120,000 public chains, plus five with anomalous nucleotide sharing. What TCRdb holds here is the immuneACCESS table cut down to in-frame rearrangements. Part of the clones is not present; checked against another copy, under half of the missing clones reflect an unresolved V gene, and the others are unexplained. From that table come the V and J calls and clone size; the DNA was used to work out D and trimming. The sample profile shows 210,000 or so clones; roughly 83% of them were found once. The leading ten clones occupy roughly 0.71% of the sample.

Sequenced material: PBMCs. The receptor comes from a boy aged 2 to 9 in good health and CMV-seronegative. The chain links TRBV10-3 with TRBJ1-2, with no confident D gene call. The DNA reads TGTGCCATCAGTGAGTCAAGGGAGCTCTATGGCTACACCTTC. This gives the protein CAISESRELYGYTF.